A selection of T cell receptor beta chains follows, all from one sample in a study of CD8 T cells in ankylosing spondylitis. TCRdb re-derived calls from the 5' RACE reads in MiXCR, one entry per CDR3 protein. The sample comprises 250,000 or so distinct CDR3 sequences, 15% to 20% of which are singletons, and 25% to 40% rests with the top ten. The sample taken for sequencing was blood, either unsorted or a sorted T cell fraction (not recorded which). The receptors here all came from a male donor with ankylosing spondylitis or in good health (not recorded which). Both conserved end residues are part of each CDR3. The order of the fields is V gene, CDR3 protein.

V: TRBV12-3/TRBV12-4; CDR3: CASSSLAGASTDTQYF
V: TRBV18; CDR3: CASLGIGPSGQGFPNTGELFF
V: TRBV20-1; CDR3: CSASLQGVNTEAFF
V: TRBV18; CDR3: CASSTGTVQETQYF
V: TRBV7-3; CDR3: CASSPASGGSYNEQFF
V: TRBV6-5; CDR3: CASSYLDRGTDTQYF
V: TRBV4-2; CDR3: CASSQETGTVYNEQFF
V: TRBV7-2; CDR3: CASSLTAMNTEAFF
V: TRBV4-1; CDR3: CASSQGRGSGNTIYF
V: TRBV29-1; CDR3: CSLTSDYNEQFF
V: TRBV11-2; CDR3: CASSLDLVGANVLTF
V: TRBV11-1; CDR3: CASSPKGETQYF
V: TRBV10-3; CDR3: CAISDGRGGEFPYYEQYF
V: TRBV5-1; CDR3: CASSLEASSSYEQYF
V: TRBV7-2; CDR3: CASSLVRTDYTEAFF